A single sample is the source of the 30 T cell receptor beta chains below, sequenced in a study of T cells in Graves' hyperthyroidism and ophthalmopathy. RNA transcripts yielded amplified TCR beta CDR3 regions. The HTBI primer set drove a first-round RT-PCR of the TCR CDR3. TCRdb reprocessed the multiplex PCR reads via MiXCR and lists one record per CDR3 protein. The table has 300,000 to 450,000 distinct CDR3 sequences, approximately 13% seen once. Sequencing was done on a sample of blood. The receptors originated from a woman between 18 and 30 years old with Graves' hyperthyroidism.

The chain recombines TRBV12-3 or TRBV12-4 with TRBJ2-7, with 7 bases identical to TRBD1. With 2 bases clipped from V and 3 bases from J, the junction kept 4 bases outside the gene matches. The CDR3 has 14 residues. CDR3 nucleotides: TGTGCCAGCAGTTTACAGGGGGTGGTCTACGAGCAGTACTTC. Its translation is CASSLQGVVYEQYF.

This clonotype was seen ten or more times. The chain combines TRBV9 with TRBJ2-7, with 11 bases identical to TRBD2. Germline assignment: CDR1 SGDLS and CDR2 YYNGEE. The CDR3 is 16 amino acids. V trimming: 0 bases; J trimming: 5 bases; junction bases outside the gene matches: 7. The CDR3 region is CASSVGLAGGGHEQYF. For the CDR3, the DNA is TGTGCCAGCAGCGTAGGGCTAGCGGGAGGTGGCCACGAGCAGTACTTC.

This clonotype was observed at least ten times. CDR3: CASSSPPDQPQHF. Here the CDR3 DNA reads TGTGCCAGCAGTTCCCCCCCGGATCAGCCCCAGCATTTT. The J gene is TRBJ1-5, the V gene TRBV28; no reliable D call. V lost 4 bases and J 5 bases, leaving 9 bases between the germline ends. Germline assignment: CDR1 MDHEN and CDR2 SYDVKM. The CDR3 is 13 amino acids.

This clonotype was observed a few times. The V gene is TRBV14, the J gene TRBJ2-1; no definite D call. Trimming shortened V by 4 bases and J by 7 bases, and 17 bases separated the two germline ends. This CDR3 has 15 residues. From germline, CDR1 is SGHDN and CDR2 FVKESK. CDR3 loop: CASSLGGRLINEQFF. The CDR3 DNA follows: TGTGCCAGCAGCCTAGGCGGCAGGCTTATTAATGAGCAGTTCTTC.

The chain employs TRBV29-1 and TRBJ2-3; perhaps TRBD2 as D (5 bases). The length of the CDR3 is 13 residues. V lost 8 bases to trimming and J lost 6 bases, with 18 bases between them. The germline gives CDR1 SQVTM, CDR2 ANQGSEA. The CDR3 loop is CSSRRSPGDTQYF. CDR3 nucleotide sequence: TGCAGCTCTCGTCGGTCCCCGGGGGATACGCAGTATTTT.

This clonotype was seen many times. The V and J genes are TRBV6-1 and TRBJ2-1; possible D gene TRBD2, 6 bases. Per the germline V gene, CDR1 is MNHNS and CDR2 is SASEGT. The CDR3 has 15 residues. Trimming cost V 2 bases and J 5 bases, with 13 bases left between them. CDR3 sequence: CASSEPGRENNEQFF. In DNA form, the CDR3 reads TGTGCCAGCAGTGAACCGGGCCGGGAGAACAATGAGCAGTTCTTC.

The sample holds a few counts of this clonotype. The chain joins TRBV7-9 to TRBJ1-3; 7 bases are a match to TRBD1. The CDR3 is 18 residues long. J gave up 0 bases and V 4 bases, and 12 bases lay outside the gene matches. The germline V gene has CDR1 SEHNR and CDR2 FQNEAQ (reference sequence). In DNA form, the CDR3 reads TGTGCCAGCAGCTCAAAAGAAACAGGGGTCTTCTCTGGAAACACCATATATTTT. Translated, it gives CASSSKETGVFSGNTIYF.

On this clonotype itself: Possible read error: a much larger clone is one base away. The chain is built from TRBV6-2 or TRBV6-3 and TRBJ2-1; 7 nucleotides match TRBD2. Trimming removed 5 bases from V and 3 bases from J; junction bases left unmatched: 7. Germline-derived CDR1 and CDR2 are MNHEY and SVGEGT. The CDR3 totals 15 residues. Written as DNA, the CDR3 is TGTGCCAGCAGTACAGCGGGGTGGTTCTACAATGAGCAGTTCTTC. Translated, it gives CASSTAGWFYNEQFF.

There are many counts of this clonotype. The chain links TRBV20-1 to TRBJ2-7; TRBD2 aligns across 8 bases. This CDR3 region has 14 residues. Germline CDR1 reads DFQATT; CDR2 reads SNEGSKA (reference sequence). V lost 5 bases and J lost 4; bases outside the gene matches: 10. The CDR3 sequence: CSAPLTSGGYEQYF. CDR3 sequence (DNA): TGCAGTGCTCCCTTAACGAGCGGGGGTTACGAGCAGTACTTC.

There are many counts of this clonotype. The chain carries TRBV29-1 and TRBJ2-7, with 7 nucleotides matching TRBD2. From germline, CDR1 is SQVTM and CDR2 ANQGSEA. Trimming cost V 7 bases and J 2 bases; bases outside gene matches: 11. This CDR3 contains 14 residues. CDR3 nucleotides: TGCAGCGCCGCCTTCGGGGGGAATGCCTACGAGCAGTACTTC. As protein: CSAAFGGNAYEQYF.

The rearrangement joins TRBV4-2 to TRBJ2-2, with D possibly TRBD1 on 6 matching bases. V lost 3 bases to trimming and J lost 6 bases, with 26 bases between them. CDR3 length: 19 residues. CDR1 and CDR2 (germline): LGHNA, YNFKEQ. The CDR3 reads CASSQPLSRGTAVSGELFF. The CDR3 bases are TGTGCCAGCAGCCAGCCCCTCTCAAGGGGGACCGCCGTTTCCGGGGAGCTGTTTTTT.

This clonotype was counted ten times or more. The rearrangement links TRBV20-1 to TRBJ1-2, with a possible D match to TRBD1 (5 bases). Germline lookup yields CDR1 DFQATT and CDR2 SNEGSKA (reference sequence). Trimming cost V 2 bases and J 4 bases, with 20 bases left between them. The CDR3 totals 16 residues. The CDR3 here is CSARRGSSMGSYGYTF. The CDR3, as DNA: TGCAGTGCTAGAAGGGGCAGCTCGATGGGGTCCTATGGCTACACCTTC.

This clonotype has at least ten counts. The chain joins TRBV20-1 to TRBJ2-7, with TRBD1 matching 8 bases. This CDR3 is 13 amino acids long. V was clipped by 2 bases and J by 3 bases; unmatched bases: 3. The V gene's germline CDR1 is DFQATT and CDR2 SNEGSKA (reference sequence). CDR3 nucleotide sequence: TGCAGTGCTAGAATCGGACAGGGCTACGAGCAGTACTTC. It encodes CSARIGQGYEQYF.

V is TRBV4-2 and J is TRBJ2-1; possibly TRBD1 for D (6 bases). The CDR3 length is 14 residues. Per germline, CDR1 LGHNA and CDR2 YNFKEQ. V lost 0 bases and J 12 bases, leaving 15 bases between the germline ends. CDR3 loop: CASSQEVSQGGQFF. The CDR3 bases are TGTGCCAGCAGCCAAGAGGTTAGCCAAGGGGGGCAGTTCTTC.

This clonotype was recorded many times. The chain has TRBV29-1 and TRBJ1-1; no definite D call. The CDR3 has 13 residues. CDR1 and CDR2 from the germline V gene are SQVTM and ANQGSEA. V lost 5 bases and J 2 bases, leaving 12 bases between the germline ends. The DNA for the CDR3 is TGCAGCGTTCAATGGCAGATTAACACTGAAGCTTTCTTT. It codes for CSVQWQINTEAFF.

This clonotype was detected ten times or more. J is TRBJ1-2 and V is TRBV2, with 10 positions matching TRBD1. V lost 4 bases, J lost 6 bases, and 11 bases stayed unmatched. Germline V CDR1 and CDR2: SNHLY, FYNNEI. The CDR3 consists of 16 residues. CDR3 DNA: TGTGCCAGCAGTGGGAGCCGGGACAGGGGAGGGCATGGCTACACCTTC. It encodes CASSGSRDRGGHGYTF.

This clonotype was detected ten times or more. V usage is TRBV12-5 and J usage is TRBJ1-1; D is possibly TRBD1 (6 bases). The V end lost 0 bases, the J end lost 2 bases, and 13 bases lay between the germline ends. This CDR3 region has 16 residues. Germline V CDR1 and CDR2: LGHNT, FRNRAP. The CDR3 DNA reads as TGTGCTAGTGGTTTGGTACTTGGACAGCCAAACACTGAAGCTTTCTTT. As protein: CASGLVLGQPNTEAFF.

At least ten counts were recorded for this clonotype. This chain joins TRBV19 and TRBJ1-5, with D perhaps matching TRBD1 (5 bases). CDR1 and CDR2 (germline): LNHDA, SQIVND (reference sequence). This CDR3 comprises 15 residues. Trimming removed 1 base at V and 2 bases at J, with 9 bases between. The CDR3 bases are TGTGCCAGTAGTATAGCGGCAGGGCGCAATCAGCCCCAGCATTTT. Residues: CASSIAAGRNQPQHF. Together with reference TRBV19 and TRBJ1-5, the CDR3 gives the full variable domain: DGGITQSPKYLFRKEGQNVTLSCEQNLNHDAMYWYRQDPGQGLRLIYYSQIVNDFQKGDIAEGYSVSREKKESFPLTVTSAQKNPTAFYLCASSIAAGRNQPQHFGDGTRLSIL.

This clonotype was counted at least ten times. The junction and the germline gene differ at one end; a read error may be behind it. The chain recombines TRBV7-7 with TRBJ2-5, with 12 nucleotides matching TRBD2. The CDR3 sequence is 17 residues long. The germline V gene has CDR1 SSHAT and CDR2 FNYEAQ (reference sequence). The CDR3: CASSWGLTSGSPETQYF. CDR3 nucleotides: TGTGCTAGCAGCTGGGGGCTGACTAGCGGGAGTCCAGAGACCCAGTACTTC. The entire variable domain, with the rest obtained from reference TRBV7-7 and TRBJ2-5, is as follows: GAGVSQSPRYKVTKRGQDVTLRCDPISSHATLYWYQQALGQGPEFLTYFNYEAQPDKSGLPSDRFSAERPEGSISTLTIQRTEQRDSAMYRCASSWGLTSGSPETQYFGPGTRLLVL.

This clonotype turned up a few times. The rearrangement links TRBV20-1 to TRBJ2-7; tentative D call: TRBD1 (6 bases). The CDR3 covers 12 residues. In germline, CDR1 is DFQATT, CDR2 SNEGSKA (reference sequence). With 3 bases removed from V and 6 bases from J, the gap between germline ends came to 12 bases. DNA of the CDR3: TGCAGTGCTAGTTCAATGGGGGCCGAGCAGTACTTC. Translation gives CSASSMGAEQYF.

This clonotype has a count of ten or more. V gene TRBV11-2 combines with J gene TRBJ1-6; TRBD1 aligns across 8 bases. Looked up from germline, CDR1 is SGHAT and CDR2 is FQNNGV. J gave up 4 bases and V 5 bases, and 13 bases lay outside the gene matches. The CDR3 covers 18 residues. CDR3 DNA: TGTGCCAGCAGCGTGGGGACAGGATCAGCCTATTATAATTCACCCCTCCACTTT. This translates into CASSVGTGSAYYNSPLHF.

The chain combines TRBV9 with TRBJ2-5; 11 positions match TRBD2. After removal of 4 bases from V and 5 bases from J, the junction contained 7 bases not matched to a gene. The germline V gene encodes CDR1 SGDLS and CDR2 YYNGEE. The CDR3 has 15 residues. In nucleotides, the CDR3 is TGTGCCAGCAGCACCGGGACTAGCGGTCTGGAGACCCAGTACTTC. Its protein product is CASSTGTSGLETQYF.

Many counts were recorded for this clonotype. The rearrangement uses TRBV20-1 and TRBJ2-2, with TRBD2 as a possible D gene (6 bases). This CDR3 comprises 15 residues. Looked up from germline, CDR1 is DFQATT and CDR2 is SNEGSKA (reference sequence). Trimming took off 3 bases at V and 5 bases at J, with 16 bases between the two ends. The CDR3 sequence: CSARPWDSGTGELFF. The CDR3 coding sequence is TGCAGTGCTAGGCCTTGGGACTCCGGTACCGGGGAGCTGTTTTTT.

The chain uses TRBV6-1 and TRBJ2-5; D remains ambiguous. This CDR3 region has 16 residues. Germline loops: CDR1 MNHNS, CDR2 SASEGT. V gave up 1 base and J gave up 5 bases, with 17 bases separating them. Here the CDR3 reads CASSEGIAFGFETQYF. DNA of the CDR3: TGTGCCAGCAGTGAAGGGATAGCCTTCGGATTCGAGACCCAGTACTTC.

This clonotype was counted between two and nine times. This rearrangement joins TRBV6-5 to TRBJ2-1; D might be TRBD2 (5 bases). The CDR3 loop spans 14 amino acids. The germline V gene has CDR1 MNHEY and CDR2 SVGAGI. V lost 0 bases and J lost 9, with 12 bases in between. The DNA of the CDR3 is TGTGCCAGCAGTTACTCCACCGTGAGCGGTGAGCAGTTCTTC. Its protein product is CASSYSTVSGEQFF.

This clonotype was counted between two and nine times. The rearrangement links TRBV19 to TRBJ2-5, with D tentatively TRBD1 (6 bases). This CDR3 contains 15 residues. V lost 4 bases and J 7 bases, leaving 19 bases between the germline ends. Germline CDR1 and CDR2: LNHDA and SQIVND (reference sequence). The CDR3 coding sequence is TGTGCCAGTAGTAACGCCGGGACACTACCCGGGACCCAGTACTTC. As protein: CASSNAGTLPGTQYF.

The table lists this clonotype with many counts. The V call is TRBV30, the J call TRBJ2-5; D is uncertain. Trimming removed 3 bases at V and 5 bases at J, with 7 bases between. Germline V gives CDR1 GTSNPN, CDR2 SVGIG (reference sequence). The CDR3 has 11 amino acids. CDR3 amino acids: CAWRAWETQYF. The CDR3 nucleotides are TGTGCCTGGAGGGCTTGGGAGACCCAGTACTTC.

The sample holds many counts of this clonotype. An end of the junction differs from the germline gene, which may be a read error. The J gene is TRBJ2-1, the V gene TRBV6-2 or TRBV6-3; 10 positions match TRBD2. The CDR3 length is 16 residues. Germline V CDR1 and CDR2: MNHEY, SVGEGT. Written as DNA, the CDR3 is TGTGCCAGCACTTACGAAGCGGGAGGGCCGATGAATGAGCAGTTCTTC. It translates to CASTYEAGGPMNEQFF.

This clonotype was counted only a few times. The rearrangement links TRBV14 to TRBJ2-3; no clear D gene. V was clipped by 4 bases and J by 8 bases, with 10 bases between them. This CDR3 contains 12 residues. The germline gives CDR1 SGHDN, CDR2 FVKESK. CDR3 nucleotides: TGTGCCAGCAGCCCGTCACGCGGTACGCAGTATTTT. Its translation: CASSPSRGTQYF.

This clonotype was counted at least ten times. The chain joins TRBV7-8 to TRBJ1-1; D remains ambiguous. The germline gives CDR1 SGHVS, CDR2 FQNEAQ. Trimming stripped 4 bases from V and 4 bases from J, with 19 bases between. This CDR3 has 16 residues. CDR3 protein: CASSSEDLAGGTEAFF. CDR3 in DNA: TGTGCCAGCAGCTCGGAAGACCTCGCGGGTGGCACTGAAGCTTTCTTT.